Listed here are 31 T cell receptor beta chains from one sample, sequenced in a study of identical twins (dated by TCRdb to 2016 to 2017). The library was made by 5' RACE. Instrument on record: Illumina HiSeq 2000. Using fastp trimming at Q25 and MiXCR clonotype assembly, TCRdb reanalyzed the public sequencing data and kept in-frame beta chains. Each entry is one CDR3 protein sequence, shown with its most common DNA and genes. Across this sample there are hundreds of thousands of distinct CDR3 sequences, with 12% seen only once. The ten largest clones capture just over 7% of the sample. These data were also filed under a second study, of yellow fever vaccine responses in identical twins.

Sequenced input: CD8+ T cells sorted from blood. These receptors were taken from a woman younger than 30 in good health.

This clonotype appeared a few times. The V gene is TRBV27, the J gene TRBJ1-6; no reliable D call. The length of the CDR3 is 12 residues. The V gene's germline CDR1 is MNHEY and CDR2 SMNVEV (reference sequence). Trimming took off 5 bases at V and 7 bases at J, with 6 bases between the two ends. CDR3 DNA sequence: TGTGCCAGCAGTACAAGAAATTCACCCCTCCACTTT. It translates to CASSTRNSPLHF.

A word on this clonotype: Given a much more abundant clone one base away, this may be a read error. The chain combines TRBV6-1 with TRBJ2-6; no clear D. The germline CDR1 and CDR2 sequences are MNHNS and SASEGT. The CDR3 is 15 residues long. CDR3 protein: CASSEGHSGTNVLTF. The CDR3, as DNA: TGTGCCAGCAGTGAAGGACACTCTGGGACCAACGTCCTGACTTTC.

This clonotype was detected many times. The chain employs TRBV5-1 and TRBJ1-3, with unresolved D. Between the trimmed V and J ends, which lost 4 bases and 0 bases, there was a span of 8 bases. The CDR3 sequence is 14 residues long. Germline V gives CDR1 SGHRS, CDR2 YFSETQ. DNA of the CDR3: TGCGCCAGCAGCCCGACTGACTCTGGAAACACCATATATTTT. It encodes CASSPTDSGNTIYF.

This clonotype was counted ten times or more. This chain joins TRBV10-2 and TRBJ2-1; 9 nucleotides align to TRBD2. Germline V CDR1 and CDR2: WSHSY, SAAADI. The CDR3 runs to 16 residues. J gave up 1 base and V 1 base, and 2 bases lay outside the gene matches. The CDR3 here is CASSEFSGRSYNEQFF. In DNA form, the CDR3 reads TGCGCCAGCAGTGAGTTTAGCGGGAGATCCTACAATGAGCAGTTCTTC.

The count of this clonotype is one. This chain uses TRBV7-8 with TRBJ1-2, with D perhaps TRBD1 (5 bases). Germline V lookup: CDR1 SGHVS, CDR2 FQNEAQ. V lost 4 bases to trimming and J lost 4 bases, with 10 bases between them. The CDR3 is made up of 13 amino acids. CDR3 sequence: CASSSAGSYGYTF. CDR3 DNA sequence: TGTGCCAGCAGCTCGGCAGGGTCCTATGGCTACACCTTC.

This clonotype was recorded at least ten times. Here the CDR3 DNA reads TGTGCCAGCAGTTTTTTGCGGGAGGCAGATACGCAGTATTTT. Its protein is CASSFLREADTQYF. The chain recombines TRBV12-3 or TRBV12-4 with TRBJ2-3; TRBD2 matches 8 bases. J was trimmed by 4 bases and V by 3 bases; bases with no gene match: 3. The CDR3 extends over 14 amino acids.

The genes are TRBV20-1 and TRBJ2-7, with D hard to call. V was trimmed by 2 bases and J by 1 base, leaving 9 bases between them. CDR1 is DFQATT, CDR2 SNEGSKA, per germline (reference sequence). The CDR3 covers 13 residues. The CDR3 nucleotides read TGCAGTGCTAGACCGTTGGATTCCTACGAGCAGTACTTC. It codes for CSARPLDSYEQYF.

The CDR3 DNA follows: TGCAGCGTTGAGGGCAGGGGCTATGGCTACACCTTC. Translation: CSVEGRGYGYTF. This chain links TRBV29-1 with TRBJ1-2; D might be TRBD1 (6 bases). CDR1 and CDR2 (germline): SQVTM, ANQGSEA. V lost 3 bases, J lost 4 bases, and 9 bases lay in between. This CDR3 is 12 amino acids long.

The table lists this clonotype with a few counts. The chain recombines TRBV5-1 with TRBJ2-1; D might be TRBD1 or TRBD2, each matching 5 bases. From germline, CDR1 is SGHRS and CDR2 YFSETQ. The CDR3 totals 17 residues. With 4 bases removed from V and 0 bases from J, the gap between germline ends came to 17 bases. CDR3 sequence (DNA): TGCGCCAGCAGCCAATGGGACGGTTCCAACTCCTACAATGAGCAGTTCTTC. Protein sequence: CASSQWDGSNSYNEQFF.

The J gene is TRBJ2-2, the V gene TRBV14, with D perhaps matching TRBD2 (6 bases). V lost 5 bases to trimming and J lost 1 base, with 14 bases between them. Per the germline V gene, CDR1 is SGHDN and CDR2 is FVKESK. The CDR3 consists of 16 residues. The CDR3, as DNA: TGTGCCAGCAGCTACGTAACGGGAGAGAACACCGGGGAGCTGTTTTTT. Protein sequence: CASSYVTGENTGELFF.

The chain links TRBV12-3 or TRBV12-4 to TRBJ1-1; D is unresolved. The CDR3 is 14 residues long. The V end was cut by 5 bases, the J end by 5 bases, with 15 bases between. The DNA of the CDR3 is TGTGCCAGCAGTATGGTGGCCTCGAGGACTGAAGCTTTCTTT. It translates to CASSMVASRTEAFF.

The J gene is TRBJ2-7, the V gene TRBV6-5; 8 bases are shared with TRBD1. Germline V gene lookup returns CDR1 MNHEY and CDR2 SVGAGI. Germline trimming cut 2 bases from V and 3 bases from J; bases unmatched to any gene: 9. The CDR3 loop spans 16 amino acids. For the CDR3, the DNA is TGTGCCAGCAGTTACGGTCAGGACAGGGAAATCTACGAGCAGTACTTC. The encoded protein is CASSYGQDREIYEQYF.

This clonotype has a handful of counts. The V and J genes are TRBV5-1 and TRBJ1-2; no reliable D call. V dropped 4 bases and J dropped 9 bases, with 16 bases sitting between them. The CDR3 contains 13 residues. Germline V gene data show CDR1 as SGHRS and CDR2 as YFSETQ. CDR3 nucleotide sequence: TGCGCCAGCAGCCCGCGGGGTATTTTGAGCTACACCTTC. This sequence encodes CASSPRGILSYTF.

V is TRBV20-1 and J is TRBJ2-3; TRBD1 might be the D (8 bases). Germline CDR1 reads DFQATT; CDR2 reads SNEGSKA (reference sequence). The CDR3 covers 16 residues. V was clipped by 0 bases and J by 4 bases, with 17 bases between them. The CDR3 reads CSARDQGAGDSDTQYF. Written as DNA, the CDR3 is TGCAGTGCTAGAGATCAGGGGGCGGGAGACTCAGATACGCAGTATTTT.

The sample holds many counts of this clonotype. CDR3 nucleotides: TGTGCCATCAGCCGCCAACAGGCTACATCCTATGGGGCTTTCTTT. Protein product: CAISRQQATSYGAFF. The genes are TRBV10-3 and TRBJ1-1; maybe TRBD1 (5 bases). V dropped 6 bases and J dropped 11 bases, with 25 bases sitting between them. The CDR3 totals 15 residues. Germline CDR1 ENHRY, CDR2 SYGVKD.

This clonotype was observed at least ten times. The chain carries TRBV6-1 and TRBJ1-1; D gene unclear. Trimming shortened V by 3 bases and J by 1 base, and 15 bases separated the two germline ends. This CDR3 is built from 16 residues. CDR1 and CDR2 (germline): MNHNS, SASEGT. DNA of the CDR3: TGTGCCAGCAGTGATTTGACTGGGTGGGGGAACACTGAAGCTTTCTTT. The encoded protein is CASSDLTGWGNTEAFF.

Only a few counts were recorded for this clonotype. The chain employs TRBV28 and TRBJ2-7; D possibly uses TRBD1 or TRBD2 (7 bases each). The CDR3 totals 14 residues. V dropped 5 bases and J dropped 2 bases, with 13 bases sitting between them. Germline lookup yields CDR1 MDHEN and CDR2 SYDVKM. In DNA, the CDR3 is TGTGCCAGCAGTCAGACAGGGAGGGCCTACGAGCAGTACTTC. Its translation is CASSQTGRAYEQYF.

This clonotype turned up a few times. The chain has TRBV5-6 and TRBJ2-5; D gene uncertain. The V gene lost 4 bases and the J gene lost 2 bases, with 12 bases spanning the gap. The CDR3 covers 14 residues. Germline CDR1 is SGHDT and CDR2 is YYEEEE. As DNA, the CDR3 is TGTGCCAGCAGCCCAGACTCGGTTCAAGAGACCCAGTACTTC. This codes for CASSPDSVQETQYF.

The chain combines TRBV7-9 with TRBJ2-1; D is unclear. The CDR3 consists of 17 residues. Looked up from germline, CDR1 is SEHNR and CDR2 is FQNEAQ (reference sequence). Trimming removed 1 base from V and 1 base from J, with 14 bases in between. CDR3 DNA sequence: TGTGCCAGCAGCTTAGAATCGGCGGCGGCATCCTACAATGAGCAGTTCTTC. Translating gives CASSLESAAASYNEQFF.

This clonotype was seen only a few times. The DNA for the CDR3 is TGTGCCAGCAGTCGCGGACAGGGGGGACCAGATACGCAGTATTTT. Protein sequence: CASSRGQGGPDTQYF. V usage is TRBV6-2 or TRBV6-3 and J usage is TRBJ2-3; 10 nucleotides agree with TRBD1. Germline trimming cut 5 bases from V and 4 bases from J; bases unmatched to any gene: 6. The CDR3 contains 15 residues. The germline CDR1 and CDR2 sequences are MNHEY and SVGEGT.

The V and J genes are TRBV24-1 and TRBJ1-2; D not resolved. Germline loops: CDR1 KGHDR, CDR2 SFDVKD. CDR3 length: 16 amino acids. The V gene lost 4 bases and the J gene lost 4 bases, with 18 bases spanning the gap. CDR3 sequence reads: CATSETTGTTGYGYTF. The CDR3 DNA sequence: TGTGCCACCAGTGAAACGACGGGAACAACTGGCTATGGCTACACCTTC.

This clonotype was recorded a few times. The chain links TRBV12-3 or TRBV12-4 to TRBJ2-7; possibly TRBD1 for D (6 bases). The ends were cut back, 6 bases at V and 6 bases at J, with 12 bases in the middle. This CDR3 is built from 12 residues. DNA for the CDR3: TGTGCCAGCAGCCCAGGGGTAGTCGAGCAGTACTTC. Translated, it gives CASSPGVVEQYF.

This clonotype was detected a few times. J is TRBJ2-3 and V is TRBV29-1; D is uncertain. The CDR3 is 14 amino acids. Trimming shortened V by 5 bases and J by 1 base, and 13 bases separated the two germline ends. Germline lookup yields CDR1 SQVTM and CDR2 ANQGSEA. CDR3 protein: CSVLGGMGTDTQYF. The CDR3 region has the DNA TGCAGCGTTCTCGGTGGGATGGGCACAGATACGCAGTATTTT.

The DNA for the CDR3 is TGTGCCAGCAGTGAAGAGGGGGAGGGGGCCAAAAACATTCAGTACTTC. This codes for CASSEEGEGAKNIQYF. The chain has TRBV6-1 and TRBJ2-4; a weak D match, TRBD2 (7 bases). CDR1 is MNHNS, CDR2 SASEGT, per germline. Trimming cost V 1 base and J 1 base, with 11 bases left between them. The CDR3 consists of 16 residues.

The chain has TRBV20-1 and TRBJ1-1; 8 nucleotides agree with TRBD1. Trimming cost V 3 bases and J 8 bases; bases outside gene matches: 8. The length of the CDR3 is 13 residues. Germline V gene data show CDR1 as DFQATT and CDR2 as SNEGSKA (reference sequence). CDR3 in DNA: TGCAGTGCTAGGGATGCCCCAGGGGGCGAAGCTTTCTTT. The encoded protein is CSARDAPGGEAFF.

This chain uses TRBV3-1 with TRBJ2-2, with TRBD2 as a possible D gene (5 bases). This CDR3 region has 15 residues. Trimming removed 0 bases from V and 4 bases from J, with 9 bases in between. Germline V lookup: CDR1 LGHDT, CDR2 YNNKEL (reference sequence). In DNA, the CDR3 is TGTGCCAGCAGCCAAGAGGGAGTGCCCACCGGGGAGCTGTTTTTT. This sequence encodes CASSQEGVPTGELFF.

The CDR3 DNA reads TGTGCCAGCACCGGGACAGGGGGCGCGTCCGACTATGGCTACACCTTC. This gives the protein CASTGTGGASDYGYTF. This chain links TRBV9 with TRBJ1-2; 12 bases align to TRBD1. The CDR3 is 16 residues long. Looked up from germline, CDR1 is SGDLS and CDR2 is YYNGEE. Losses at the gene ends were 6 bases for V and 3 bases for J; bases not matched to a gene: 9.

This clonotype was detected a few times. This chain joins TRBV29-1 and TRBJ2-7, with a weak D call TRBD2 (5 bases). With 4 bases removed from V and 2 bases from J, the gap between germline ends came to 9 bases. The germline V gene has CDR1 SQVTM and CDR2 ANQGSEA. This CDR3 region has 12 residues. The CDR3 spells CSVVRGTYEQYF. The CDR3 DNA is TGCAGCGTTGTCCGGGGAACCTACGAGCAGTACTTC.

This clonotype has only a few counts. This sequence joins TRBV4-1 and TRBJ2-1; D is possibly TRBD2 (6 bases). Per the germline V gene, CDR1 is MGHRA and CDR2 is YSYEKL. Trimming shortened V by 4 bases and J by 5 bases, and 12 bases separated the two germline ends. The CDR3 extends over 14 amino acids. CDR3 in amino acids: CASSPGGGDNEQFF. Here the CDR3 DNA reads TGCGCCAGCAGCCCCGGTGGAGGGGACAATGAGCAGTTCTTC.

This clonotype was recorded a few times. The chain couples TRBV4-2 to TRBJ2-3; possible D gene TRBD1, 5 bases. The CDR3 length is 15 residues. The V and J ends lost 6 bases and 0 bases respectively, with 13 bases between them. The V gene's germline CDR1 is LGHNA and CDR2 YNFKEQ. The CDR3 region is CASREADTSTDTQYF. In DNA form, the CDR3 reads TGTGCCAGCAGAGAGGCGGACACTAGCACAGATACGCAGTATTTT.

This sequence joins TRBV6-1 and TRBJ2-5; 12 bases align to TRBD2. Trimming removed 6 bases from V and 1 base from J; junction bases left unmatched: 3. The CDR3 runs 15 residues. Germline V gene sequence: CDR1 MNHNS, CDR2 SASEGT. CDR3 nucleotides: TGTGCCAGCAGCCTAGCGGGGGGGACCCAAGAGACCCAGTACTTC. This gives the protein CASSLAGGTQETQYF.